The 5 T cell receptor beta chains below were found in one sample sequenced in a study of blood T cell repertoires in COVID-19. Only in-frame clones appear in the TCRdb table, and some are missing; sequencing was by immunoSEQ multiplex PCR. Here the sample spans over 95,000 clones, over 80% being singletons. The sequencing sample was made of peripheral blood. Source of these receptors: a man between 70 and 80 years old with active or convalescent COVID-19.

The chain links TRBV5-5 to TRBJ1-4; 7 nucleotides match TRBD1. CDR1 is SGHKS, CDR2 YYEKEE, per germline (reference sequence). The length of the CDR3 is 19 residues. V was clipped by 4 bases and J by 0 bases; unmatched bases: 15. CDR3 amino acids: CASSPPNRGEPATNEKLFF. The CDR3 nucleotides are TGTGCCAGCAGCCCCCCCAACAGGGGCGAACCCGCAACTAATGAAAAACTGTTTTTT.

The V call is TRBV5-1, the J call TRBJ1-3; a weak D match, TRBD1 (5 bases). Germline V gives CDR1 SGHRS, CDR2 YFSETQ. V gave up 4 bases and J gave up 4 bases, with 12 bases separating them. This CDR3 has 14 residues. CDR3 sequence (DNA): TGCGCCAGCAGCAGGGGACTTCTCGGAAACACCATATATTTT. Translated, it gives CASSRGLLGNTIYF. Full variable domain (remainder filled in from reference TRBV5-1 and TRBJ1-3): KAGVTQTPRYLIKTRGQQVTLSCSPISGHRSVSWYQQTPGQGLQFLFEYFSETQRNKGNFPGRFSGRQFSNSRSEMNVSTLELGDSALYLCASSRGLLGNTIYFGEGSWLTVV.

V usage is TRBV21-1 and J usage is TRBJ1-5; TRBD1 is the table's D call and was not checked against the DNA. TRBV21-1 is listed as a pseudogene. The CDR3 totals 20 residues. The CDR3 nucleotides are TGTGCCAGCAGCTTCTGGACCGGGACAGGGTCCATCGTTGGCAATCAGCCCCAGCATTTT. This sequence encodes CASSFWTGTGSIVGNQPQHF.

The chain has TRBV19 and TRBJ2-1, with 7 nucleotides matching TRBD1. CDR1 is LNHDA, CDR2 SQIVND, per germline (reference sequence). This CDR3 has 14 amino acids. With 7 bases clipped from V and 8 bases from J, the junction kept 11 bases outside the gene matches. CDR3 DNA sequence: TGTGCCAGTACCGATCGACAGGGAACCGATGAGCAGTTCTTC. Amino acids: CASTDRQGTDEQFF.

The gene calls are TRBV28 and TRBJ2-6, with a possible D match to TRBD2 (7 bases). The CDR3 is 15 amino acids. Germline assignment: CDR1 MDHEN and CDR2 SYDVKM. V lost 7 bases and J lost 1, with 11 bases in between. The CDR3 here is CASTRGGSGANVLTF. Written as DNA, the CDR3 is TGTGCCAGCACTAGGGGGGGGTCTGGGGCCAACGTCCTGACTTTC.